These T cell receptor beta chains were read from a single sample in a study of T cells after posttransplantation cyclophosphamide. Only in-frame clones appear in the TCRdb table, and some are missing; sequencing was by immunoSEQ multiplex PCR. This table holds some 61,000 clones, 93% found once. The sample comprised PBMCs. These receptors all come from a woman aged 25-40 years in good health and a related stem cell transplant donor. Both conserved end residues are part of each CDR3. A D gene is named only where the DNA matches it firmly. Expanded clones are given a class, and other clones once, few, many or no size at all.

NA,TRBV7-3,TRBJ1-2,NA,TGTGCCAGCAGCTTAACCCCGCAGGGTTCTGGCTACACCTTC,CASSLTPQGSGYTF
NA,TRBV27,TRBJ2-3,NA,TGTGCCAGCAGTTTACAAGATCAAAGTATTGTACCAGATACGCAGTATTTT,CASSLQDQSIVPDTQYF
TRBD1,TRBV25-1,TRBJ2-4,NA,TGTGCCAGCAGTGAAGGGAAGGACAGGGGAAACATTCAGTACTTC,CASSEGKDRGNIQYF
TRBD1,TRBV5-1,TRBJ2-1,NA,TGCGCCAGCAGCTTGGAACAGGGGCACTCCTACAATGAGCAGTTCTTC,CASSLEQGHSYNEQFF
NA,TRBV7-8,TRBJ2-3,NA,TGTGCCAGCAGCTTAGTAGATACGCAGTATTTT,CASSLVDTQYF
NA,TRBV7-9,TRBJ1-3,NA,TGTGCCAGCAGCTTAGAAGGGGGGCCCACCTCTGGAAACACCATATATTTT,CASSLEGGPTSGNTIYF
TRBD1,TRBV7-9,TRBJ1-4,NA,TGTGCCAGCAGCATGGGACAGGGACACGAAAAACTGTTTTTT,CASSMGQGHEKLFF
NA,TRBV27,TRBJ1-6,NA,TGTGCCAGCAGCCTCGGAAGGACAGTCTATAATTCACCCCTCCACTTT,CASSLGRTVYNSPLHF
NA,TRBV28,TRBJ2-6,NA,TGTGCCAGCAGTTTTAGTGGGGCCAACGTCCTGACTTTC,CASSFSGANVLTF
NA,TRBV13,TRBJ2-1,NA,TGTGCCAGCAAGGGGTCAGGATACAATGAGCAGTTCTTC,CASKGSGYNEQFF
NA,TRBV7-3,TRBJ2-3,NA,TGTGCCAGCAGCTTAAAGCCCAGGGCGGCAGGGAGCACAGATACGCAGTATTTT,CASSLKPRAAGSTDTQYF
NA,TRBV5-1,TRBJ1-1,NA,TGCGCCAGCAGCTTGTGGGGTGTTGAAGCTTTCTTT,CASSLWGVEAFF
TRBD1,TRBV5-6,TRBJ1-1,NA,TGTGCCAGCAGCTTTTCAGGACAGGGATCGGCTTTCTTT,CASSFSGQGSAFF
NA,TRBV10-3,TRBJ2-5,NA,TGTGCCATCAATCAAGGACTCGGCCAAGAGACCCAGTACTTC,CAINQGLGQETQYF
NA,TRBV7-2,TRBJ2-3,NA,TGTGCCAGCAGCTTAGGAGGCCGCGGGGGCCGGACAGGGACAGATACGCAGTATTTT,CASSLGGRGGRTGTDTQYF
NA,TRBV4-2,TRBJ1-5,NA,TGTGCCAGCAGCCAAGGACTTGATCAGCCCCAGCATTTT,CASSQGLDQPQHF
NA,TRBV6-5,TRBJ1-1,NA,TGTGCCAGCAGTTACGGAGGCAGGGTGGCTTTCTTT,CASSYGGRVAFF
TRBD1,TRBV4-2,TRBJ1-1,NA,TGTGCCAGCAGCCGCGAAACAGGGGGAAAAGCTTTCTTT,CASSRETGGKAFF
NA,TRBV27,TRBJ2-7,once,TGTGCCAGCAGTTACAGGTACGAGCAGTACTTC,CASSYRYEQYF
NA,TRBV4-3,TRBJ2-3,once,TGCGCCAGCAGCCAGGTCGGGGCGACAGATACGCAGTATTTT,CASSQVGATDTQYF
NA,TRBV6-1,TRBJ2-3,NA,TGTGCCAGCAGTGACTCGCAGTATTTT,CASSDSQYF
NA,TRBV7-2,TRBJ2-4,NA,TGTGCCAGCAGCTTAGCGAGCCTAGATGGCATTCAGTACTTC,CASSLASLDGIQYF
NA,TRBV7-9,TRBJ2-1,NA,TGTGCCAGCAGCCGTACTGCGGGACAGATCTACAATGAGCAGTTCTTC,CASSRTAGQIYNEQFF
NA,TRBV6-1,TRBJ2-1,NA,TGTGCCAGCAGTGTACAGTACAATGAGCAGTTCTTC,CASSVQYNEQFF
NA,TRBV6-4,TRBJ1-1,once,TGTGCCAGCAGTGTAACCGTGAACACTGAAGCTTTCTTT,CASSVTVNTEAFF
TRBD1,TRBV18,TRBJ1-5,NA,TGTGCCAGCTCACTTAGACAGGGTGGCCAGCCCCAGCATTTT,CASSLRQGGQPQHF